These 23 T cell receptor beta chains were sequenced from one sample in a study of T-cell memory formation after mild COVID-19. One entry per CDR3 protein results from TCRdb running MiXCR on the 5' RACE reads. Here the sample spans more than 250,000 distinct CDR3 sequences, 16% being singletons. Sequencing was carried out using PBMCs or a T cell subset sorted from them (not recorded which). The receptors originated from a young man who had mild COVID-19 (a few samples of this study predate the infection). Cell type and time point are not known.

Points on this clonotype: One junction end disagrees with the germline gene, perhaps due to a read error. The chain couples TRBV5-6 to TRBJ1-5; no clear D gene. CDR1 SGHDT and CDR2 YYEEEE come from the germline V gene. There are 15 residues in the CDR3. The CDR3, as DNA: TGTTCCAGCAGTCAGCGCCGGCTCGGGTCCCAGCCCCAGCATTTT. It specifies CSSSQRRLGSQPQHF.

This clonotype was counted ten times or more. The chain carries TRBV11-3 and TRBJ2-3; either TRBD1 or TRBD2 may supply D (5 bases each). V was cut by 6 bases and J by 4 bases, with 14 bases left in between. The CDR3 contains 14 residues. Germline CDR1 reads SGHNT; CDR2 reads YENEEA. The CDR3 protein is CASSPAQGADTQYF. In DNA, the CDR3 is TGTGCCAGCAGTCCAGCCCAGGGAGCAGATACGCAGTATTTT.

This clonotype was seen a few times. The chain combines TRBV20-1 with TRBJ2-7, with D unclear. CDR3 size: 14 residues. Germline CDR1 is DFQATT and CDR2 is SNEGSKA (reference sequence). Trimming took off 0 bases at V and 3 bases at J, with 12 bases between the two ends. The CDR3 protein is CSAREVLGNYEQYV. CDR3 coding DNA: TGCAGTGCTAGAGAAGTCTTGGGGAACTACGAGCAGTACGTC.

V usage is TRBV29-1 and J usage is TRBJ2-3, with unresolved D. V lost 1 base and J lost 3, with 8 bases in between. Looked up from germline, CDR1 is SQVTM and CDR2 is ANQGSEA. This CDR3 is built from 13 residues. CDR3 protein: CSVEARFTDTQYF. The CDR3 nucleotides are TGCAGCGTTGAAGCCCGCTTTACAGATACGCAGTATTTT.

The CDR3 nucleotides are TGCGCCAGCAGCCAAGATCCGCCCGGGGATACGCAGTATTTT. Its protein product is CASSQDPPGDTQYF. The chain joins TRBV4-1 to TRBJ2-3; D remains ambiguous. Germline V CDR1 and CDR2: MGHRA, YSYEKL. Trimming took off 0 bases at V and 6 bases at J, with 10 bases between the two ends. There are 14 residues in the CDR3.

This clonotype was counted many times. The genes are TRBV6-2 or TRBV6-3 and TRBJ2-7; the D gene could be TRBD1 or TRBD2 (5 bases each). The V end was cut by 2 bases, the J end by 2 bases, with 10 bases between. Germline loops: CDR1 MNHEY, CDR2 SVGEGT. The CDR3 runs 14 residues. The CDR3 DNA sequence: TGTGCCAGCAGTTACGGGACGACTACCTACGAGCAGTACGTC. It specifies CASSYGTTTYEQYV.

This clonotype was detected many times. The chain uses TRBV12-3 or TRBV12-4 and TRBJ2-2; 8 bases fit TRBD1. V shed 9 bases and J 4 bases; nucleotides not matched to a gene: 16. The length of the CDR3 is 17 residues. CDR3 region: CASKPPAGTGRTGELFF. The CDR3 coding sequence is TGTGCCAGTAAACCGCCCGCCGGGACAGGACGCACCGGGGAGCTGTTTTTT.

This clonotype was counted a few times. The V call is TRBV4-1, the J call TRBJ1-2, with D perhaps matching TRBD1 (5 bases). This CDR3 contains 14 residues. V gave up 5 bases and J gave up 5 bases, with 15 bases separating them. Per the germline V gene, CDR1 is MGHRA and CDR2 is YSYEKL. As DNA, the CDR3 is TGCGCCAGCAGCGCCGAGGGGCATGGATATGGCTACACCTTC. Translated, it gives CASSAEGHGYGYTF.

The gene calls are TRBV7-2 and TRBJ2-7; D may match TRBD1 or TRBD2 (5 bases each). Trimming stripped 5 bases from V and 2 bases from J, with 16 bases between. The CDR3 has 15 amino acids. Germline V gives CDR1 SGHTA, CDR2 FQGNSA. The CDR3 DNA follows: TGTGCCAGCAGCCCAACCCGGGACGTAGCCTACGAGCAGTACTTC. Encoded protein: CASSPTRDVAYEQYF.

This chain joins TRBV29-1 and TRBJ1-2; D unresolved. Between the trimmed V and J ends, which lost 6 bases and 7 bases, there was a span of 12 bases. CDR1 is SQVTM and CDR2 is ANQGSEA in the germline V gene. This CDR3 region has 11 residues. The chain's CDR3 is CSVSEGSGYTF. The DNA for the CDR3 is TGCAGCGTCTCGGAGGGTTCTGGCTACACCTTC. The variable domain in full, completed from reference TRBV29-1 and TRBJ1-2, reads SAVISQKPSRDICQRGTSLTIQCQVDSQVTMMFWYRQQPGQSLTLIATANQGSEATYESGFVIDKFPISRPNLTFSTLTVSNMSPEDSSIYLCSVSEGSGYTFGSGTRLTVV.

This clonotype has more than one count but fewer than ten. The rearrangement uses TRBV24-1 and TRBJ2-2; tentatively, D is TRBD1 (5 bases). This CDR3 is built from 19 residues. Trimming removed 2 bases at V and 0 bases at J, with 18 bases between. Germline CDR1 is KGHDR and CDR2 is SFDVKD. The CDR3 loop reads CATSDSYRWGRANTGELFF. The CDR3 DNA reads TGTGCCACCAGTGATTCCTACAGGTGGGGCAGGGCGAACACCGGGGAGCTGTTTTTT.

The genes are TRBV27 and TRBJ2-7; tentative D call: TRBD1 (6 bases). This CDR3 region has 14 residues. CDR1 is MNHEY and CDR2 is SMNVEV in the germline V gene (reference sequence). V was shortened by 5 bases and J by 4 bases, with 15 bases between the two germline ends. CDR3 sequence reads: CASSLYRVAYEQYF. DNA for the CDR3: TGTGCCAGCAGTCTATACAGGGTAGCGTACGAGCAGTACTTC.

The chain employs TRBV29-1 and TRBJ1-1; D remains ambiguous. Trimming pared 4 bases from V and 0 bases from J, leaving 9 bases between. CDR1 is SQVTM and CDR2 is ANQGSEA in the germline V gene. The CDR3 has 13 amino acids. The CDR3 DNA reads TGCAGCGTTGCTACACTAATGAACACTGAAGCTTTCTTT. Its protein is CSVATLMNTEAFF.

This chain connects TRBV10-3 to TRBJ1-2; 8 positions match TRBD1. This CDR3 is built from 13 residues. CDR1 is ENHRY, CDR2 SYGVKD, per germline. J lost 4 bases, V lost 2 bases, and 0 bases had no gene match. The CDR3 region is CAISEDRGYGYTF. CDR3 nucleotides: TGTGCCATCAGTGAGGACAGGGGCTATGGCTACACCTTC.

This clonotype came up once. The chain employs TRBV20-1 and TRBJ1-5; D perhaps matches TRBD1 (6 bases). With 0 bases removed from V and 4 bases from J, the gap between germline ends came to 10 bases. The CDR3 covers 14 residues. Germline V gene sequence: CDR1 DFQATT, CDR2 SNEGSKA (reference sequence). This CDR3 is CSARDRRGNQPQHF. The CDR3 DNA reads TGCAGTGCTAGAGATAGGAGGGGGAATCAGCCCCAGCATTTT.

This clonotype has a handful of counts. The rearrangement joins TRBV5-1 to TRBJ1-1; no definite D call. The CDR3 totals 14 residues. Trimming took off 2 bases at V and 3 bases at J, with 11 bases between the two ends. Germline V lookup: CDR1 SGHRS, CDR2 YFSETQ. The CDR3 region is CASSFGQDYTEAFF. CDR3 nucleotide sequence: TGCGCCAGCAGCTTTGGGCAGGATTACACTGAAGCTTTCTTT.

This clonotype was seen a handful of times. The chain is built from TRBV15 and TRBJ2-7, with 11 positions matching TRBD1. The CDR3 sequence is 15 residues long. V lost 3 bases, J lost 6 bases, and 7 bases stayed unmatched. Germline V CDR1 and CDR2: LNHNV, YYDKDF (reference sequence). DNA for the CDR3: TGTGCCACCAGCAGGAACCGGGACAGGGGGAGCGAGCAGTACTTC. Translation gives CATSRNRDRGSEQYF.

In its sample, this clonotype was seen a few times. The chain links TRBV4-3 to TRBJ1-6; D gene unclear. The CDR3 is 14 residues long. Trimming cost V 0 bases and J 7 bases, with 7 bases left between them. The germline V gene encodes CDR1 LGHNA and CDR2 YSLEER. CDR3 nucleotides: TGCGCCAGCAGCCAAGATCGACGGAATTCACCCCTCCACTTT. This translates into CASSQDRRNSPLHF.

The V and J genes are TRBV10-3 and TRBJ2-2; no definite D call. The V gene lost 10 bases and the J gene lost 2 bases, with 14 bases spanning the gap. This CDR3 spans 14 amino acids. Germline CDR1 reads ENHRY; CDR2 reads SYGVKD. The CDR3 loop is CASHGQSNTGELFF. The CDR3 DNA reads TGTGCCAGCCACGGGCAGTCAAACACCGGGGAGCTGTTTTTT.

The gene calls are TRBV5-4 and TRBJ2-5, with 11 nucleotides matching TRBD1. The CDR3 covers 15 residues. CDR1 SGHNT and CDR2 YYREEE come from the germline V gene (reference sequence). Trimming cost V 4 bases and J 5 bases; bases outside gene matches: 7. DNA for the CDR3: TGTGCCAGCAGCGAAGCCGGGACAGGGGGGGAGACCCAGTACTTC. This sequence encodes CASSEAGTGGETQYF. The full variable domain, completed using reference TRBV5-4 and TRBJ2-5, is ETGVTQSPTHLIKTRGQQVTLRCSSQSGHNTVSWYQQALGQGPQFIFQYYREEENGRGNFPPRFSGLQFPNYSSELNVNALELDDSALYLCASSEAGTGGETQYFGPGTRLLVL.

In DNA, the CDR3 is TGTGCCAGCAGTCACGGACAGGCGTCGGCGGACGGCTACACCTTC. Translating gives CASSHGQASADGYTF. The chain couples TRBV6-5 to TRBJ1-2, with 7 bases identical to TRBD1. The V gene end was trimmed by 5 bases and the J gene end by 8 bases; junction bases not matched to a gene: 14. The CDR3 is 15 amino acids. CDR1 and CDR2 (germline): MNHEY, SVGAGI.

This clonotype was counted only a few times. The chain recombines TRBV20-1 with TRBJ2-1; TRBD1 agrees at 7 bases. The length of the CDR3 is 16 residues. Per germline, CDR1 DFQATT and CDR2 SNEGSKA (reference sequence). V was clipped by 5 bases and J by 6 bases; unmatched bases: 16. The CDR3 protein is CSAGPFDRAAGNEQFF. The CDR3 nucleotides are TGCAGTGCTGGACCTTTTGACAGGGCGGCGGGCAATGAGCAGTTCTTC.

This clonotype was found a few times. The chain recombines TRBV30 with TRBJ1-1; 11 nucleotides line up with TRBD1. The CDR3 totals 16 residues. CDR1 and CDR2 (germline): GTSNPN, SVGIG (reference sequence). J lost 8 bases, V lost 3 bases, and 14 bases had no gene match. The CDR3 nucleotides are TGTGCCTGGAGGGCGGACAGGGGGCGACTCATAGTAGAAGCTTTCTTT. As protein: CAWRADRGRLIVEAFF.